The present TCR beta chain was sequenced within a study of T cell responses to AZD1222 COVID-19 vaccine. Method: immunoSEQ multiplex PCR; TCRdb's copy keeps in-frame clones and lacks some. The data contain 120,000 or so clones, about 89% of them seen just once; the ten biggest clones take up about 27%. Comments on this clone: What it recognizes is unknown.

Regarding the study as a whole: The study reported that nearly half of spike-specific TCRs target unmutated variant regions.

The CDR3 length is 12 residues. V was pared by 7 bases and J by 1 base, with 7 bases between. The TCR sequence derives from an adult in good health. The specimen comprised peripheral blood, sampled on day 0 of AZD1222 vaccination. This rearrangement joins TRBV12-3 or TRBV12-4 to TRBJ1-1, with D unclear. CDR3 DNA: TGTGCCAGCACCATCAGGAACACTGAAGCTTTCTTT. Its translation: CASTIRNTEAFF.